The T cell receptor beta chain described here comes from a study of vaccination effects on CD4 cells after COVID-19. General study points: Among infection- and vaccine-induced clones, marked clonal contraction occurred late after vaccination.

A roughly 11-day culture period preceded the isolation of CD4+ T cells. PCR confirmed that the person was infected with SARS-CoV-2 between March and December 2020. Two doses of BNT162b2 or mRNA-1273 vaccine were administered to participants. Sequenced by immunoSEQ multiplex PCR; TCRdb stores in-frame clones only, minus some. The data contain tens of thousands of clones, about 74% of them singletons. V was pared by 4 bases and J by 7 bases, with 20 bases of the junction left unmatched. The CDR3 runs to 19 residues. Germline CDR1 reads LGHNT; CDR2 reads FRNRAP. This clone occurred once. Its antigen is currently unknown.

This chain uses TRBV12-5 with TRBJ2-1, with 9 bases identical to TRBD2. Material: CD4+ T cells from PBMCs cultured without peptide, obtained after COVID-19 vaccination. The sequence came from a human donor who had a prior SARS-CoV-2 infection. As DNA, the CDR3 is TGTGCTAGTGGTTCGGGGCGGGGTAGCGGGAGCCTAGGTAGAAATGAGCAGTTCTTC. This codes for CASGSGRGSGSLGRNEQFF. Full variable domain (rest looked up from reference TRBV12-5 and TRBJ2-1): DARVTQTPRHKVTEMGQEVTMRCQPILGHNTVFWYRQTMMQGLELLAYFRNRAPLDDSGMPKDRFSAEMPDATLATLKIQPSEPRDSAVYFCASGSGRGSGSLGRNEQFFGPGTRLTVL.